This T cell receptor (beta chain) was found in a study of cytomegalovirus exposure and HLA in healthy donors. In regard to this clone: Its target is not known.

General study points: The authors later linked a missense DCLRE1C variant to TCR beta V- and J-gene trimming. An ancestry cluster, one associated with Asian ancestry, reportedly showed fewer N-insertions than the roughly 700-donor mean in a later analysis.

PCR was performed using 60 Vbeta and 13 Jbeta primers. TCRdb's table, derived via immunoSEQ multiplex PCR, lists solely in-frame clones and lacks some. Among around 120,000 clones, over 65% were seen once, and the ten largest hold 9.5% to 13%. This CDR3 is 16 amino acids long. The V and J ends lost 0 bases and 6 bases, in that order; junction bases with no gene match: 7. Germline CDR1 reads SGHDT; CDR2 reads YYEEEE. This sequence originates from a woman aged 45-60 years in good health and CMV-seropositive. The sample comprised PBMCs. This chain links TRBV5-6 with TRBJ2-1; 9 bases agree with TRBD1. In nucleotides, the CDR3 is TGTGCCAGCAGCTTGGCCTCAGGGGACAGGGCCAATGAGCAGTTCTTC. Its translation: CASSLASGDRANEQFF.